These 27 T cell receptor beta chains were all obtained from the same sample, sequenced in a study of CD8+ T cells in alopecia areata. The authors sorted pooled cutaneous lymph node cells using CD4, CD8alpha, NKG2D, NKG2ACE and other markers. Extracted RNA was reverse transcribed into cDNA, the sequencing template. The protocol was immunoSEQ multiplex PCR, while the TCRdb copy is restricted to in-frame clones and leaves out a portion. The sample has more than 250,000 clones, none seen only once. Material: CD4+ T cells sorted from a lymph node. The receptors were gathered from a C3H/HeJ mouse with alopecia areata. The mice in this strain carry MHC haplotype H2-k.

This clone occurred a few times. Any gene name here is a mouse gene name. The read falls 4 residues short of the CDR3 end, and the missing part is taken from the germline J gene. The chain carries TRBV1 and TRBJ2-3, with D unclear. Germline V gene data show CDR1 as NSQYPW and CDR2 as LRSPGD (reference sequence). Trimming took off 4 bases at V and 0 bases at J, with 11 bases between the two ends. The CDR3 is made up of 15 amino acids. The sequenced CDR3 bases are TGCACCTGCAGTGAACAGAGGCCTAGTGCAGAA. This sequence encodes CTCSEQRPSAE. The whole CDR3 sequence is CTCSEQRPSAETLYF. Full variable domain (remainder filled in from reference TRBV1 and TRBJ2-3): VTLLEQNPRWRLVPRGQAVNLRCILKNSQYPWMSWYQQDLQKQLQWLFTLRSPGDKEVKSLPGADYLATRVTDTELRLQVANMSQGRTLYCTCSEQRPSAETLYFGSGTRLTVL.

This clone was counted between two and nine times. Genes and germline are mouse. The read falls 4 residues short of the CDR3 end, and the missing part is taken from the germline J gene. This sequence joins TRBV5 and TRBJ2-2; tentatively, D is TRBD1 (5 bases). The CDR3 loop spans 15 amino acids. Germline V gene lookup returns CDR1 LGHNA and CDR2 YNLKQL (reference sequence). With 0 bases removed from V and 2 bases from J, the gap between germline ends came to 7 bases. The sequenced part of the CDR3 DNA is TGTGCCAGCAGCCAAGATAAGGGGAACACCGGG. This codes for CASSQDKGNTG. The full CDR3 is CASSQDKGNTGQLYF.

A remark on this clone: Gene names and germline refer to mouse. The read ends 4 residues early relative to the CDR3; the germline J gene fills the gap. The rearrangement uses TRBV17 and TRBJ2-7; 8 nucleotides align to TRBD2. Losses at the gene ends were 4 bases for V and 0 bases for J; bases not matched to a gene: 2. The CDR3 length is 14 residues. CDR1 is MNHDT and CDR2 is YYDKIL in the germline V gene. CDR3 residues: CASSTDWGSYEQYF. The part of the CDR3 DNA that was read is TGTGCTAGCAGTACCGACTGGGGCTCCTAT.

There are a few counts of this clone. The germline and genes are mouse ones. The read comes to an end 3 residues before the CDR3 does, leaving the germline J gene to fill in the end. This sequence joins TRBV1 and TRBJ1-6, with 7 bases fitting TRBD1. TRBJ1-6 is reported as an ORF; its role is uncertain. Germline V gene data show CDR1 as NSQYPW and CDR2 as LRSPGD (reference sequence). J was trimmed by 5 bases and V by 0 bases; bases with no gene match: 1. This CDR3 has 15 residues. CDR3: CTCSAEGQNNSPLYF. CDR3 DNA (partial): TGCACCTGCAGTGCAGAGGGACAGAATAATTCGCCC.

This clone has more than one count but fewer than ten. The genes are named according to mouse. Additional DNA sequences in this sample encode the identical CDR3. The part of the CDR3 DNA that was read is TGTGCCAGCAGTGATGCACTGGGGGGGAGGGACCAAGAC. Its translation: CASSDALGGRDQD. The entire CDR3 protein reads CASSDALGGRDQDTQYF. The chain couples TRBV13-1 to TRBJ2-5; 10 bases align to TRBD2. Sequencing ends 4 residues short of the CDR3 end; the germline J gene provides the rest. Germline V gene lookup returns CDR1 NSHNY and CDR2 SYGAGN. The V segment lost 0 bases and the J segment 1 base; nucleotides outside the gene matches: 5. The CDR3 contains 17 residues.

Concerning this clone: Mouse names are used for the genes. The read finishes 4 residues shy of the CDR3 end, and the germline J gene is used to complete it. This rearrangement joins TRBV13-3 to TRBJ2-1; 9 bases line up with TRBD1. V was clipped by 3 bases and J by 1 base; unmatched bases: 2. The CDR3 sequence is 15 residues long. Per germline, CDR1 NNHDY and CDR2 SYVADS. CDR3 amino acids: CASSVTGGNYAEQFF. The CDR3 bases that were read are TGTGCCAGCAGTGTGACAGGGGGAAACTATGCT.

This clone was picked up a small number of times. The genes and germline here are from mouse. The read gets to within 4 residues of the CDR3 end, and the germline J gene fills in the rest. The J gene is TRBJ2-4, the V gene TRBV1; D is possibly TRBD1 (5 bases). Trimming took 0 bases from V and 0 from J, leaving 7 bases between them. Germline CDR1 is NSQYPW and CDR2 is LRSPGD (reference sequence). This CDR3 spans 15 amino acids. CDR3 amino acids: CTCSAERGSQNTLYF. Partial CDR3 DNA: TGCACCTGCAGTGCAGAGAGGGGAAGTCAAAAC.

This clone has just a few counts. The germline and genes are mouse ones. Other DNA sequences from this sample encode an identical CDR3 as well. CDR3 sequence reads: CASSDGRGGNSDYTF. CDR3 bases read: TGTGCCAGCAGTGATGGAAGGGGAGGGAACTCC. The gene calls are TRBV13-1 and TRBJ1-2; a possible D gene is TRBD1 (5 bases). The CDR3 is cut off 4 residues early in the read; its end comes from the germline J gene. The ends were cut back, 0 bases at V and 2 bases at J, with 11 bases in the middle. The CDR3 sequence is 15 residues long. Germline CDR1 and CDR2: NSHNY and SYGAGN.

Worth noting for this clone: The gene names here belong to mouse. The read terminates 3 residues ahead of where the CDR3 ends, so the germline J gene completes it. Other DNA sequences within the sample encode an identical CDR3. The rearrangement joins TRBV13-1 to TRBJ1-6; maybe TRBD1 (5 bases). TRBJ1-6 is an open reading frame, and its role is uncertain. CDR1 is NSHNY and CDR2 is SYGAGN in the germline V gene. V lost 2 bases and J lost 3, with 6 bases in between. The CDR3 is 14 residues long. CDR3 loop: CASSDRVYNSPLYF. CDR3 bases read: TGTGCCAGCAGTGACAGGGTCTATAATTCGCCC.

Points on this clone: All gene names here are mouse names. The read falls 4 residues short of the CDR3 end, and the missing part is taken from the germline J gene. V and J are TRBV17 and TRBJ2-1; 8 nucleotides agree with TRBD2. CDR3 length: 15 amino acids. Trimming removed 3 bases from V and 0 bases from J; junction bases left unmatched: 1. The germline CDR1 and CDR2 sequences are MNHDT and YYDKIL. Partial CDR3 DNA: TGTGCTAGCAGTAGTGGGGGGGTTAACTATGCT. This sequence encodes CASSSGGVNYA. The entire CDR3 protein is CASSSGGVNYAEQFF.

Regarding this clone: Genes here carry mouse names. The CDR3 loop is CASSQESRYNSPLYF. CDR3 DNA, as far as it was read: TGTGCCAGCAGCCAAGAATCTAGGTATAATTCGCCC. The rearrangement uses TRBV5 and TRBJ1-6; D call uncertain. The CDR3 is cut off 3 residues early in the read; its end comes from the germline J gene. TRBJ1-6 is flagged as an ORF with uncertain function. The V gene lost 0 bases and the J gene lost 4 bases, with 7 bases spanning the gap. The CDR3 length is 15 residues. The V gene's germline CDR1 is LGHNA and CDR2 YNLKQL (reference sequence).

Concerning this clone itself: Gene names and germline refer to mouse. The missing CDR3 end, 4 residues past where the read stops, is filled in from the germline J gene. The chain has TRBV5 and TRBJ2-5; TRBD2 aligns across 8 bases. The CDR3 is made up of 17 amino acids. V gave up 3 bases and J gave up 0 bases; unmatched junction bases: 8. The germline CDR1 and CDR2 sequences are LGHNA and YNLKQL (reference sequence). The sequenced CDR3 bases are TGTGCCAGCAGCCAGAAGGGCTGGGGGGTTAACCAAGAC. It is translated as CASSQKGWGVNQD. The entire CDR3 protein reads CASSQKGWGVNQDTQYF.

About this clone: Genes here carry mouse names. The CDR3 end is not reached by the read, which stops 4 residues before it; the germline J gene fills it in. The chain couples TRBV31 to TRBJ2-3; 8 bases map to TRBD2. This CDR3 contains 15 residues. V trimming: 2 bases; J trimming: 2 bases; junction bases outside the gene matches: 6. In germline, CDR1 is GKSSPN, CDR2 SITVG. The CDR3: CAWSLTGVYAETLYF. CDR3 bases read: TGTGCCTGGAGTTTGACTGGGGTTTATGCAGAA.

As regards this clone: Mouse gene names and germline throughout. The read ends 4 residues before the CDR3 terminus; that terminus is restored from the germline J gene. This same CDR3 is encoded by further DNA sequences in the sample. The chain couples TRBV13-2 to TRBJ2-2, with a weak D call TRBD1 (5 bases). The germline V gene has CDR1 NNHNN and CDR2 SYGAGS (reference sequence). Trimming stripped 2 bases from V and 4 bases from J, with 6 bases between. The CDR3 is 13 amino acids. CDR3 DNA (partial): TGTGCCAGCGGTGACAGGGCCACCGGG. Translated: CASGDRATG. The entire CDR3 is CASGDRATGQLYF.

This clone was seen a few times. Gene names and germline refer to mouse. Read data end 4 residues before the CDR3 end; the end is taken from the germline J gene. The chain couples TRBV13-3 to TRBJ2-1, with TRBD1 matching 8 bases. CDR3 length equals 13 residues. Trimming took 3 bases from V and 5 from J; bases not matched to a gene: 1. Germline CDR1 and CDR2: NNHDY and SYVADS. The CDR3 sequence: CASSGTGNAEQFF. CDR3 DNA, as far as it was read: TGTGCCAGCAGTGGGACAGGGAATGCT.

Turning to this clone: The gene symbols are mouse symbols. Coverage ceases 4 residues before the CDR3 finishes, and the germline J gene fills in the end. This chain links TRBV1 with TRBJ2-2; the match to TRBD2 covers 11 bases. The germline gives CDR1 NSQYPW, CDR2 LRSPGD (reference sequence). This CDR3 spans 16 amino acids. V gave up 0 bases and J gave up 6 bases; unmatched junction bases: 3. This CDR3 is CTCSAEGLGEAGQLYF. The sequenced CDR3 bases are TGCACCTGCAGTGCAGAGGGACTGGGGGAGGCCGGG.

In the case of this clone: The gene names here belong to mouse. The read ends 4 residues early relative to the CDR3; the germline J gene fills the gap. Other DNA sequences of this sample code for an identical CDR3. J is TRBJ2-4 and V is TRBV5; 13 nucleotides agree with TRBD2. The CDR3 is made up of 15 amino acids. Germline V CDR1 and CDR2: LGHNA, YNLKQL (reference sequence). The CDR3 loop is CASSQGTGGANTLYF. CDR3 DNA (partial): TGTGCCAGCAGCCAAGGGACTGGGGGGGCGAAC.

This clone was seen more than once but under ten times. Gene names are mouse gene names. Distinct nucleotide sequences in the sample also encode this CDR3. CDR3 DNA (partial): TGTGCCAGCAGTCGGGACAGGGGTGACACA. It codes for CASSRDRGDT. The whole CDR3 reads CASSRDRGDTEVFF. This chain links TRBV19 with TRBJ1-1; 10 nucleotides line up with TRBD1. The read falls 4 residues short of the CDR3 end, and the missing part is taken from the germline J gene. After removal of 4 bases from V and 3 bases from J, the junction contained 3 bases not matched to a gene. Per the germline V gene, CDR1 is FNHDT and CDR2 is SITEND (reference sequence). This CDR3 has 14 amino acids. Variable domain in full (rest from reference TRBV19 and TRBJ1-1): GGIITQTPKFLIGQEGQKLTLKCQQNFNHDTMYWYRQDSGKGLRLIYYSITENDLQKGDLSEGYDASREKKSSFSLTVTSAQKNEMAVFLCASSRDRGDTEVFFGKGTRLTVV.

Note on this clone: All gene names here are mouse names. The read comes to an end 4 residues before the CDR3 does, leaving the germline J gene to fill in the end. This specimen includes other DNA sequences encoding the same CDR3. The rearrangement joins TRBV13-2 to TRBJ2-7; 9 nucleotides line up with TRBD1. Trimming took 5 bases from V and 3 from J; bases not matched to a gene: 0. There are 12 residues in the CDR3. Germline V lookup: CDR1 NNHNN, CDR2 SYGAGS (reference sequence). The CDR3: CASGTGGYEQYF. The DNA read from the CDR3 is TGTGCCAGCGGGACAGGGGGCTAT.

This clone has only a few counts. The gene names here belong to mouse. The read finishes 4 residues shy of the CDR3 end, and the germline J gene is used to complete it. This same CDR3 is encoded by further DNA sequences in the sample. This rearrangement joins TRBV13-1 to TRBJ1-2; 9 positions agree with TRBD1. After removal of 2 bases from V and 3 bases from J, the junction contained 2 bases not matched to a gene. This CDR3 is 14 amino acids long. CDR1 is NSHNY and CDR2 is SYGAGN in the germline V gene. The CDR3 protein is CASSEGQGYSDYTF. Partial CDR3 DNA: TGTGCCAGCAGTGAGGGACAGGGTTACTCC.

In this sample, this clone turned up a few times. With a much larger clone just one base away, this may be a read error. The gene symbols are mouse symbols. The read ends 4 residues before the CDR3 terminus; that terminus is restored from the germline J gene. Within the sample, other DNA sequences also encode this same CDR3. The chain combines TRBV13-3 with TRBJ2-2; 7 bases agree with TRBD1. This CDR3 is 15 amino acids long. From germline, CDR1 is NNHDY and CDR2 SYVADS. J lost 0 bases, V lost 1 base, and 0 bases had no gene match. CDR3 protein: CASSDQGANTGQLYF. The CDR3 bases that were read are TGTGCCAGCAGTGATCAGGGGGCAAACACCGGG.

Remarks on this clone: Mouse gene names apply. The read finishes 4 residues shy of the CDR3 end, and the germline J gene is used to complete it. The chain joins TRBV13-3 to TRBJ2-1, with D maybe TRBD2 (5 bases). V was cut by 1 base and J by 3 bases, with 8 bases left in between. This CDR3 is built from 14 residues. The germline V gene encodes CDR1 NNHDY and CDR2 SYVADS. The DNA read from the CDR3 is TGTGCCAGCAGTGATTCTGGGAGCTATGCT. Protein sequence: CASSDSGSYA. The whole CDR3 sequence reads CASSDSGSYAEQFF.

This clone was detected only a few times. The listed genes are named as in mouse. The read ends 4 residues shy of where the CDR3 ends; the end is completed using the germline J gene. The chain employs TRBV13-3 and TRBJ2-2, with a tentative D call TRBD1 (5 bases). The germline V gene encodes CDR1 NNHDY and CDR2 SYVADS. V lost 3 bases, J lost 0 bases, and 9 bases lay in between. This CDR3 region has 15 residues. CDR3 bases read: TGTGCCAGCAGTGGGCAGGGATCAAACACCGGG. Protein product: CASSGQGSNTG. The complete CDR3 sequence is CASSGQGSNTGQLYF.

There are a few counts of this clone. The gene symbols are mouse symbols. Read sequence stops 4 residues before the CDR3 end, and the germline J gene provides the missing end. The rearrangement links TRBV1 to TRBJ2-5; 7 nucleotides align to TRBD1. There are 13 residues in the CDR3. The germline V gene encodes CDR1 NSQYPW and CDR2 LRSPGD (reference sequence). With 6 bases clipped from V and 3 bases from J, the junction kept 3 bases outside the gene matches. The CDR3 DNA, read in part, is TGCACCTGCAGGCCGGGACAGCAAGAC. Translation: CTCRPGQQD. The full CDR3 protein reads CTCRPGQQDTQYF.

With respect to this clone: Gene names denote mouse genes. Read sequence stops 4 residues before the CDR3 end, and the germline J gene provides the missing end. The rearrangement joins TRBV5 to TRBJ2-2, with TRBD1 as a possible D gene (6 bases). The germline CDR1 and CDR2 sequences are LGHNA and YNLKQL (reference sequence). Trimming took off 7 bases at V and 0 bases at J, with 9 bases between the two ends. The CDR3 extends over 14 amino acids. The sequenced part of the CDR3 DNA is TGTGCCAGCACGGACAGTACAAACACCGGG. Protein product: CASTDSTNTG. From start to end, the CDR3 is CASTDSTNTGQLYF.

Worth noting for this clone: Mouse germline and gene names are used. The DNA ends 4 residues before the CDR3 does, and the rest of the CDR3 is filled in from the germline J gene. Within the sample, other DNA sequences also encode this same CDR3. This sequence joins TRBV13-1 and TRBJ2-3; no definite D call. Trimming took 2 bases from V and 0 from J, leaving 7 bases between them. The CDR3 sequence is 14 residues long. Germline V gene sequence: CDR1 NSHNY, CDR2 SYGAGN. The CDR3 protein is CASSETPSAETLYF. The DNA read from the CDR3 is TGTGCCAGCAGTGAGACACCTAGTGCAGAA.

This clone was found many times. Gene names refer to mouse genes. The read is 4 residues too short to cover the CDR3 end, so that end is filled in from the germline J gene. This sample also contains other DNA sequences that code for the same CDR3. The chain uses TRBV1 and TRBJ2-5, with 11 positions matching TRBD1. Germline CDR1 NSQYPW, CDR2 LRSPGD (reference sequence). The CDR3 sequence is 14 residues long. This chain's CDR3 is CTCSAGTGGDTQYF. CDR3 bases read: TGCACCTGCAGTGCCGGGACAGGGGGAGAC.